The clone carrying this TCR beta chain is labeled as medium-sized. The V segment lost 3 bases and the J segment 2 bases; nucleotides outside the gene matches: 12. Germline CDR1 reads MNHNS; CDR2 reads SASEGT. The CDR3 runs 18 residues. The entry originates in a study of chemoradiotherapy in HPV16-positive cancers. Sequencing used immunoSEQ multiplex PCR; TCRdb keeps in-frame clones, though not all of them. The data contain about 15,000 clones, 88% of them singletons. Over chemoradiotherapy, repertoires were sampled more than once. Sequenced here: blood, sampled from a patient who underwent chemoradiotherapy. This sequence was found in a human donor with HPV-associated anogenital cancer. The chain links TRBV6-1 to TRBJ1-1, with 10 bases fitting TRBD1. CDR3 coding DNA: TGTGCCAGCAGTGATCCCGGGACAGGGGATCGACGAAACACTGAAGCTTTCTTT. This gives the protein CASSDPGTGDRRNTEAFF.